The T cell receptor beta chain under discussion was sequenced for a study of T cells in narcolepsy. Study summary: Healthy controls were enrolled alongside patients with narcolepsy type 1 or type 2. Study observations and caveats: Blood of same and different patients, but not healthy controls, reportedly held recurring autoreactive clonotypes. Comparing one patient's CSF and blood CD4+ clonotypes highlighted HCRT- and TRIB2-specific autoreactive clonotypes. No autoreactive T cell clone sequences appeared in some memory CD4+ repertoires.

CDR3 size: 15 residues. Germline lookup yields CDR1 GTSNPN and CDR2 SVGIG (reference sequence). V was pared by 4 bases and J by 4 bases, with 10 bases of the junction left unmatched. Method: immunoSEQ multiplex PCR; TCRdb's copy keeps in-frame clones and lacks some. Here the sample spans fewer than 40,000 clones, under 85% being singletons. Comment on this clone: Its target is unknown.

The chain carries TRBV30 and TRBJ2-3; 8 bases agree with TRBD2. The source of this sequence is a human donor with narcolepsy. Material for sequencing was CD45RA- memory CD4+ T cells from PBMCs. The CDR3 nucleotides read TGTGCCTGGATGCGGGTGGCGGGGGGCTCAGATACGCAGTATTTT. Amino acids: CAWMRVAGGSDTQYF.